A single sample gave rise to the 25 T cell receptor beta chains below, sequenced in a study of T cells in Graves' hyperthyroidism and ophthalmopathy. The investigators amplified TCR beta CDR3 regions from RNA transcripts. A first-round RT-PCR of the TCR CDR3 used the HTBI primer set. TCRdb used MiXCR to reprocess the multiplex PCR reads, holding one entry per CDR3 protein. Among hundreds of thousands of distinct CDR3 sequences listed, roughly 15% were seen once. The specimen was blood. Receptors were obtained from a woman in her late teens or twenties with Graves' hyperthyroidism.

The chain combines TRBV4-1 with TRBJ2-1; 7 bases are shared with TRBD2. CDR1 and CDR2 (germline): MGHRA, YSYEKL. The CDR3 covers 15 residues. The junction had 10 bases not matched to a gene; V was cut back by 4 bases and J by 7 bases. In DNA form, the CDR3 reads TGCGCCAGCAGCCGCACTACTAGCGAGGGGAATGAGCAGTTCTTC. This gives the protein CASSRTTSEGNEQFF.

The rearrangement joins TRBV12-3 or TRBV12-4 to TRBJ1-6; D is perhaps TRBD1 (6 bases). There are 14 residues in the CDR3. The V gene lost 7 bases and the J gene lost 7 bases, with 14 bases spanning the gap. The CDR3 DNA reads TGTGCCAGCAAGGGACGGGGGCCGAATTCACCCCTCCACTTT. It is translated as CASKGRGPNSPLHF.

The sample holds a few counts of this clonotype. V usage is TRBV27 and J usage is TRBJ2-3, with D possibly TRBD2 on 6 matching bases. Trimming cost V 2 bases and J 6 bases, with 12 bases left between them. There are 14 residues in the CDR3. CDR1 MNHEY and CDR2 SMNVEV come from the germline V gene (reference sequence). The CDR3 DNA reads TGTGCCAGCAGTTTACGTCGGGAGTGGGATACGCAGTATTTT. This translates into CASSLRREWDTQYF.

At least ten counts were recorded for this clonotype. The genes are TRBV20-1 and TRBJ1-1; tentatively, D is TRBD1 (6 bases). The CDR3 covers 13 residues. V was clipped by 6 bases and J by 0 bases, with 11 bases between them. Germline V CDR1 and CDR2: DFQATT, SNEGSKA (reference sequence). The CDR3 DNA is TGCAGTGCGGGGGCCACCCTGAACACTGAAGCTTTCTTT. Its protein is CSAGATLNTEAFF.

The chain joins TRBV6-1 to TRBJ2-7; a weak D match, TRBD1 (6 bases). CDR1 and CDR2 (germline): MNHNS, SASEGT. The CDR3 has 12 residues. Trimming took 7 bases from V and 1 from J, leaving 8 bases between them. DNA of the CDR3: TGTGCCAGCAAGGGGGTATCCTACGAGCAGTACTTC. Amino acid sequence: CASKGVSYEQYF.

This clonotype was seen many times. The rearrangement joins TRBV28 to TRBJ2-7; no reliable D call. V was trimmed by 6 bases and J by 0 bases, leaving 12 bases between them. The germline V gene has CDR1 MDHEN and CDR2 SYDVKM. The CDR3 runs to 14 residues. The CDR3 bases are TGTGCCAGCAGCTCAGGCGGCATCTCCTACGAGCAGTACTTC. Translation: CASSSGGISYEQYF.

This clonotype has a handful of counts. This sequence joins TRBV6-5 and TRBJ2-7, with D possibly TRBD1 on 6 matching bases. This CDR3 contains 17 residues. Trimming took 2 bases from V and 0 from J, leaving 17 bases between them. The germline V gene encodes CDR1 MNHEY and CDR2 SVGAGI. CDR3 DNA: TGTGCCAGCAGTTACGGTCAATCGGGACATAACTCCTACGAGCAGTACTTC. The encoded protein is CASSYGQSGHNSYEQYF.

Comment on this clonotype: This clone may be a read error of a much larger clone one base away. V gene TRBV7-2 combines with J gene TRBJ2-5, with TRBD2 identical over 8 bases. Germline V gene sequence: CDR1 SGHTA, CDR2 FQGNSA. After removal of 8 bases from V and 9 bases from J, the junction contained 8 bases not matched to a gene. This CDR3 is 12 amino acids long. Written as DNA, the CDR3 is TGTGCCAGCTCGGGGGGGGGGGGGCCCCAGTACTTC. The encoded protein is CASSGGGGPQYF.

This clonotype was picked up many times. This chain uses TRBV3-1 with TRBJ1-2; D is undetermined. The ends were cut back, 4 bases at V and 6 bases at J, with 18 bases in the middle. The CDR3 extends over 15 amino acids. The germline gives CDR1 LGHDT, CDR2 YNNKEL (reference sequence). DNA for the CDR3: TGTGCCAGCAGCCTCTCGATGTCACATCTGGATGGCTACACCTTC. Translated, it gives CASSLSMSHLDGYTF.

As DNA, the CDR3 is TGTGCCAGCAGGAGGGACAGGGTGATTGAAAAACTGTTTTTT. It specifies CASRRDRVIEKLFF. The chain links TRBV6-1 to TRBJ1-4; 9 positions agree with TRBD1. CDR3 length equals 14 residues. From germline, CDR1 is MNHNS and CDR2 SASEGT. V was pared by 6 bases and J by 7 bases, with 6 bases of the junction left unmatched.

The table lists this clonotype with many counts. V usage is TRBV27 and J usage is TRBJ2-1; D is undetermined. Trimming stripped 6 bases from V and 4 bases from J, with 13 bases between. CDR3 length: 14 amino acids. CDR1 is MNHEY and CDR2 is SMNVEV in the germline V gene (reference sequence). The CDR3 here is CASRASSEYNEQFF. As DNA, the CDR3 is TGTGCCAGCAGAGCTAGTAGTGAGTACAATGAGCAGTTCTTC.

This sequence joins TRBV4-3 and TRBJ2-7, with TRBD2 matching 9 bases. V lost 0 bases, J lost 4 bases, and 7 bases stayed unmatched. The CDR3 has 16 residues. The germline V gene encodes CDR1 LGHNA and CDR2 YSLEER. CDR3 loop: CASSQDFKREVYEQYF. The DNA of the CDR3 is TGCGCCAGCAGCCAAGATTTTAAGCGGGAGGTATACGAGCAGTACTTC.

V is TRBV2 and J is TRBJ1-2; 9 positions match TRBD1. CDR1 and CDR2 (germline): SNHLY, FYNNEI. The CDR3 length is 14 residues. V was pared by 6 bases and J by 5 bases, with 7 bases of the junction left unmatched. CDR3 sequence reads: CASRKTGGRYGYTF. CDR3 coding DNA: TGTGCCAGCAGAAAAACAGGGGGCAGATATGGCTACACCTTC.

This chain joins TRBV6-5 and TRBJ2-7; D remains ambiguous. The ends were cut back, 1 base at V and 3 bases at J, with 7 bases in the middle. Germline CDR1 MNHEY, CDR2 SVGAGI. The CDR3 sequence is 13 residues long. The CDR3: CASSYLPHYEQYF. Written as DNA, the CDR3 is TGTGCCAGCAGTTACTTACCCCACTACGAGCAGTACTTC.

This clonotype was found many times. J is TRBJ2-1 and V is TRBV7-9; the D call may be TRBD1 or TRBD2 (5 bases each). Per the germline V gene, CDR1 is SEHNR and CDR2 is FQNEAQ (reference sequence). This CDR3 is built from 13 residues. Trimming cost V 3 bases and J 9 bases, with 12 bases left between them. The CDR3 DNA follows: TGTGCCAGCAGCTTCGGGGCTAGAGGTGAGCAGTTCTTC. This encodes CASSFGARGEQFF. The full variable domain, completed using reference TRBV7-9 and TRBJ2-1, is DTGVSQNPRHKITKRGQNVTFRCDPISEHNRLYWYRQTLGQGPEFLTYFQNEAQLEKSRLLSDRFSAERPKGSFSTLEIQRTEQGDSAMYLCASSFGARGEQFFGPGTRLTVL.

This clonotype was seen repeatedly, ten times or more. This chain links TRBV20-1 with TRBJ2-3; the D is unclear. V shed 2 bases and J shed 4 bases, with 10 bases lying between them. The length of the CDR3 is 13 residues. Germline V gene data show CDR1 as DFQATT and CDR2 as SNEGSKA (reference sequence). CDR3 DNA sequence: TGCAGTGCTAGACCTACATGGGCAGATACGCAGTATTTT. Amino acid sequence: CSARPTWADTQYF.

This clonotype has ten or more counts. The chain joins TRBV3-1 to TRBJ2-1; TRBD2 matches at 10 bases. J was trimmed by 2 bases and V by 4 bases; bases with no gene match: 5. Germline CDR1 is LGHDT and CDR2 is YNNKEL (reference sequence). This CDR3 comprises 16 residues. The CDR3 DNA is TGTGCCAGCAGCCTCGGGACTAGCGTTACCTACAATGAGCAGTTCTTC. The encoded protein is CASSLGTSVTYNEQFF.

The chain joins TRBV28 to TRBJ1-2, with D unresolved. CDR3 size: 12 residues. V was shortened by 2 bases and J by 13 bases, with 14 bases between the two germline ends. The germline V gene encodes CDR1 MDHEN and CDR2 SYDVKM. This CDR3 reads CASSLVKASLTF. The CDR3 nucleotides read TGTGCCAGCAGTTTAGTGAAGGCCAGTCTCACCTTC.

In this sample, this clonotype turned up many times. The V gene is TRBV29-1, the J gene TRBJ2-5; the D gene is possibly TRBD1 (5 bases). Germline CDR1 is SQVTM and CDR2 is ANQGSEA. The CDR3 loop spans 12 amino acids. Trimming removed 4 bases from V and 1 base from J, with 7 bases in between. The CDR3 reads CSVGQFQETQYF. The CDR3 bases are TGCAGCGTTGGACAGTTCCAAGAGACCCAGTACTTC. The full variable domain, rest sourced from reference TRBV29-1 and TRBJ2-5, is SAVISQKPSRDICQRGTSLTIQCQVDSQVTMMFWYRQQPGQSLTLIATANQGSEATYESGFVIDKFPISRPNLTFSTLTVSNMSPEDSSIYLCSVGQFQETQYFGPGTRLLVL.

The sample holds many counts of this clonotype. The chain has TRBV2 and TRBJ1-1, with D possibly being TRBD1 (6 bases). The CDR3 spans 13 residues. The germline CDR1 and CDR2 sequences are SNHLY and FYNNEI. V was cut by 8 bases and J by 3 bases, with 13 bases left in between. CDR3 bases: TGTGCCAGCTTCACCGGGGGCCACACTGAAGCTTTCTTT. This gives the protein CASFTGGHTEAFF.

The chain recombines TRBV6-1 with TRBJ2-5; no firm D call. The V end was cut by 4 bases, the J end by 3 bases, with 9 bases between. CDR3 length equals 13 residues. CDR1 MNHNS and CDR2 SASEGT come from the germline V gene. This chain's CDR3 is CASSVHRKETQYF. For the CDR3, the DNA is TGTGCCAGCAGTGTCCACCGGAAAGAGACCCAGTACTTC.

The rearrangement links TRBV19 to TRBJ2-1; TRBD2 might be the D (5 bases). Germline V gene lookup returns CDR1 LNHDA and CDR2 SQIVND (reference sequence). CDR3 length: 14 amino acids. Trimming took 6 bases from V and 6 from J, leaving 15 bases between them. The CDR3 region is CASRVRAEFNEQFF. Here the CDR3 DNA reads TGTGCCAGTAGGGTCCGAGCGGAATTCAATGAGCAGTTCTTC.

The table lists this clonotype with many counts. This chain joins TRBV20-1 and TRBJ2-1; D not certain. Trimming removed 1 base from V and 4 bases from J, with 14 bases in between. CDR3 length equals 15 residues. Germline lookup yields CDR1 DFQATT and CDR2 SNEGSKA (reference sequence). CDR3 region: CSARVGLIYYNEQFF. For the CDR3, the DNA is TGCAGTGCTAGAGTGGGCCTGATATATTACAATGAGCAGTTCTTC.

Only a few counts were recorded for this clonotype. The rearrangement links TRBV20-1 to TRBJ2-7, with D possibly TRBD1 on 5 matching bases. Germline V gene data show CDR1 as DFQATT and CDR2 as SNEGSKA (reference sequence). V was cut by 3 bases and J by 6 bases, with 12 bases left in between. This CDR3 has 12 residues. CDR3 in amino acids: CSARTATSEQYF. For the CDR3, the DNA is TGCAGTGCTAGGACAGCCACCTCCGAGCAGTACTTC.

V is TRBV10-3 and J is TRBJ2-1; D is uncertain. This CDR3 comprises 14 residues. Germline lookup yields CDR1 ENHRY and CDR2 SYGVKD. V was trimmed by 3 bases and J by 5 bases, leaving 11 bases between them. The CDR3 reads CAISEYGVNNEQFF. The CDR3 DNA follows: TGTGCCATCAGTGAATACGGAGTAAACAATGAGCAGTTCTTC.